A single sample is the source of the 32 T cell receptor beta chains below, sequenced in a study of blood T cell repertoires in COVID-19. Some clones are missing from TCRdb's copy, which holds only in-frame ones; the method was immunoSEQ multiplex PCR. Seen here are about 280,000 clones, around 86% observed once, and the top ten hold around 2.1%. Source material: peripheral blood. The receptor source for this set is a woman aged 30 to 39 who had recovered from COVID-19.

V is TRBV4-3 and J is TRBJ2-1, with a tentative D call TRBD2 (5 bases). Germline assignment: CDR1 LGHNA and CDR2 YSLEER. The CDR3 consists of 18 residues. With 0 bases removed from V and 0 bases from J, the gap between germline ends came to 15 bases. The CDR3 is CASSQDNPDSSSYNEQFF. The CDR3 DNA reads as TGCGCCAGCAGCCAAGATAATCCGGACTCAAGCTCCTACAATGAGCAGTTCTTC.

The rearrangement joins TRBV19 to TRBJ1-2, with a weak D call TRBD1 (6 bases). CDR1 and CDR2 from the germline V gene are LNHDA and SQIVND (reference sequence). Trimming pared 0 bases from V and 3 bases from J, leaving 8 bases between. The CDR3 totals 14 residues. The CDR3 is CASSIEGTYYGYTF. CDR3 sequence (DNA): TGTGCCAGTAGTATAGAGGGGACATACTATGGCTACACCTTC.

This chain joins TRBV5-1 and TRBJ2-3, with 11 bases matching TRBD1. CDR1 SGHRS and CDR2 YFSETQ come from the germline V gene. This CDR3 is built from 15 residues. The J segment lost 4 bases and the V segment lost 2 bases, leaving 3 bases of the junction unmatched. DNA of the CDR3: TGCGCCAGCAGCTTAGGACAGGGGGCGGCAGATACGCAGTATTTT. Protein sequence: CASSLGQGAADTQYF.

This clone has just one count. This chain's CDR3 is CASSLVIGHDEQYF. The CDR3 nucleotides read TGTGCCAGCAGCTTAGTGATCGGTCACGACGAGCAGTACTTC. This chain connects TRBV7-3 to TRBJ2-7, with D uncertain. The CDR3 is 14 residues long. CDR1 is SGHTA, CDR2 FQGTGA, per germline. V shed 2 bases and J shed 5 bases, with 13 bases lying between them.

J is TRBJ2-3 and V is TRBV5-3; 16 bases fit TRBD2. TRBV5-3 is filed as an ORF, its function uncertain. The CDR3 is made up of 15 amino acids. V was pared by 3 bases and J by 6 bases, with 1 base of the junction left unmatched. The CDR3, as DNA: TGTGCCAGAAGCTCGGGACTAGCGGGGGGGGATACGCAGTATTTT. Its protein product is CARSSGLAGGDTQYF.

The chain joins TRBV2 to TRBJ2-2; D is perhaps TRBD1 (6 bases). Germline V gives CDR1 SNHLY, CDR2 FYNNEI. Trimming took 6 bases from V and 5 from J, leaving 10 bases between them. CDR3 length: 13 amino acids. CDR3 amino acids: CASRAQGTGELFF. CDR3 bases: TGTGCCAGCAGAGCACAGGGAACCGGGGAGCTGTTTTTT.

The chain joins TRBV10-3 to TRBJ2-1; D is possibly TRBD1 (5 bases). Per germline, CDR1 ENHRY and CDR2 SYGVKD. The CDR3 is 16 residues long. The V gene lost 4 bases and the J gene lost 3 bases, with 16 bases spanning the gap. Written as DNA, the CDR3 is TGTGCCATCAGTGCAAGGGCAGGGCTGGACTACAATGAGCAGTTCTTC. It encodes CAISARAGLDYNEQFF.

This clone was observed a few times. The chain employs TRBV19 and TRBJ2-5, with 7 bases that match TRBD1. V lost 1 base, J lost 5 bases, and 10 bases stayed unmatched. CDR3 length: 16 residues. Germline loops: CDR1 LNHDA, CDR2 SQIVND (reference sequence). CDR3 amino acids: CASSIGPDRVAETQYF. In DNA, the CDR3 is TGTGCCAGTAGTATAGGCCCTGACAGGGTTGCGGAGACCCAGTACTTC.

V usage is TRBV27 and J usage is TRBJ2-3; no reliable D call. The CDR3 extends over 14 amino acids. The V end lost 0 bases, the J end lost 5 bases, and 9 bases lay between the germline ends. Germline V gene lookup returns CDR1 MNHEY and CDR2 SMNVEV (reference sequence). CDR3 sequence (DNA): TGTGCCAGCAGTTTATCGCCCACGGGAGATACGCAGTATTTT. Amino acids: CASSLSPTGDTQYF.

In its sample, this clone was seen once. The chain recombines TRBV19 with TRBJ2-6, with D maybe TRBD1 (5 bases). This CDR3 has 16 amino acids. Germline V gene data show CDR1 as LNHDA and CDR2 as SQIVND (reference sequence). V was shortened by 5 bases and J by 0 bases, with 11 bases between the two germline ends. The CDR3 reads CASSPNRGSGANVLTF. CDR3 sequence (DNA): TGTGCCAGTAGTCCAAATAGGGGCTCTGGGGCCAACGTCCTGACTTTC.

The V and J genes are TRBV6-5 and TRBJ1-1, with a weak D call TRBD1 (5 bases). Germline assignment: CDR1 MNHEY and CDR2 SVGAGI. This CDR3 has 11 amino acids. V was cut by 7 bases and J by 4 bases, with 7 bases left in between. The CDR3 region is CASIGATEAFF. The DNA of the CDR3 is TGTGCCAGCATAGGGGCCACTGAAGCTTTCTTT.

This chain uses TRBV18 with TRBJ2-3; maybe TRBD1 (7 bases). Germline loops: CDR1 KGHSH, CDR2 LQKENI. This CDR3 is 15 amino acids long. Trimming took off 8 bases at V and 2 bases at J, with 17 bases between the two ends. CDR3 DNA: TGTGCCAGCGCCCGCTCCAGGGGGGACACAGATACGCAGTATTTT. This translates into CASARSRGDTDTQYF.

In DNA form, the CDR3 reads TGTGCCATCAGAAAAGGAGCGGGGGCACCCACAGATACGCAGTATTTT. Translating gives CAIRKGAGAPTDTQYF. This rearrangement joins TRBV10-3 to TRBJ2-3, with 8 bases matching TRBD2. This CDR3 is built from 16 residues. V was clipped by 6 bases and J by 2 bases; unmatched bases: 10. Germline CDR1 is ENHRY and CDR2 is SYGVKD.

The CDR3 protein is CASSQDNDSPYGYTF. The CDR3 nucleotides read TGCGCCAGCAGCCAAGATAACGACAGCCCCTATGGCTACACCTTC. The V and J genes are TRBV4-1 and TRBJ1-2; weak D call: TRBD1 (5 bases). The germline V and J ends were trimmed by 0 bases and 4 bases, with 12 bases remaining between them. Germline loops: CDR1 MGHRA, CDR2 YSYEKL. This CDR3 region has 15 residues.

The V and J genes are TRBV6-1 and TRBJ2-7; 9 positions agree with TRBD2. The CDR3 is made up of 16 amino acids. In germline, CDR1 is MNHNS, CDR2 SASEGT. Trimming removed 3 bases from V and 3 bases from J; junction bases left unmatched: 9. CDR3 in DNA: TGTGCCAGCAGTGACAACTTAGCGGGGGTGAGCTACGAGCAGTACTTC. This encodes CASSDNLAGVSYEQYF.

The CDR3, as DNA: TGTGCCACCAGTGTATCTAGCCATGAGCAGTTCTTC. It yields the protein CATSVSSHEQFF. The V call is TRBV24-1, the J call TRBJ2-1, with a weak D call TRBD2 (5 bases). The V end lost 5 bases, the J end lost 8 bases, and 9 bases lay between the germline ends. CDR3 length: 12 amino acids. From germline, CDR1 is KGHDR and CDR2 SFDVKD.

The genes are TRBV28 and TRBJ2-7, with a possible D match to TRBD1 (6 bases). Germline values: CDR1 MDHEN, CDR2 SYDVKM. This CDR3 is 14 amino acids long. Trimming took off 5 bases at V and 1 base at J, with 12 bases between the two ends. CDR3 sequence reads: CASSPTGYSYEQYF. In DNA form, the CDR3 reads TGTGCCAGCAGTCCGACAGGTTATTCCTACGAGCAGTACTTC.

The V and J genes are TRBV18 and TRBJ1-2; 7 bases fit TRBD1. V trimming: 3 bases; J trimming: 6 bases; junction bases outside the gene matches: 4. The CDR3 covers 13 residues. CDR1 and CDR2 from the germline V gene are KGHSH and LQKENI. The DNA for the CDR3 is TGTGCCAGCTCACCGGGACAGTGGCATGGCTACACCTTC. Encoded protein: CASSPGQWHGYTF.

V and J are TRBV3-1 (or the pseudogene TRBV3-2) and TRBJ2-7, with TRBD2 identical over 7 bases. The germline V gene encodes CDR1 LGHDT and CDR2 YNNKEL (reference sequence). This CDR3 region has 14 residues. The ends lost 0 bases at V and 6 bases at J; junction bases unmatched: 5. This CDR3 is CASSQDPGTIEQYF. As DNA, the CDR3 is TGTGCCAGCAGCCAAGATCCGGGGACTATCGAGCAGTACTTC.

The chain joins TRBV28 to TRBJ2-7; TRBD1 matches at 7 bases. The CDR3 has 15 amino acids. J gave up 2 bases and V 4 bases, and 8 bases lay outside the gene matches. Germline lookup yields CDR1 MDHEN and CDR2 SYDVKM. This CDR3 is CASSSAQTGTYEQYF. In DNA, the CDR3 is TGTGCCAGCAGTTCGGCCCAGACAGGGACCTACGAGCAGTACTTC.

The chain carries TRBV25-1 and TRBJ2-1, with 10 bases matching TRBD2. Germline CDR1 reads MGHDK; CDR2 reads SYGVNS. The CDR3 extends over 15 amino acids. V was pared by 5 bases and J by 2 bases, with 3 bases of the junction left unmatched. CDR3 region: CASSIAGGTYNEQFF. Here the CDR3 DNA reads TGTGCCAGCAGTATAGCGGGAGGAACCTACAATGAGCAGTTCTTC.

The chain links TRBV3-1 (or the pseudogene TRBV3-2) to TRBJ2-2; 9 bases align to TRBD2. The germline V gene has CDR1 LGHDT and CDR2 YNNKEL (reference sequence). J was trimmed by 4 bases and V by 6 bases; bases with no gene match: 9. The CDR3 sequence is 16 residues long. DNA of the CDR3: TGTGCCAGCAGACCCCTCGGGCGGGAGGGCACCGGGGAGCTGTTTTTT. Translating it yields CASRPLGREGTGELFF.

DNA for the CDR3: TGTGCCAGCAGTTTGCCCGTTGGGACTAGCGGGTTGTACGAGCAGTACTTC. This codes for CASSLPVGTSGLYEQYF. The V call is TRBV28, the J call TRBJ2-7; 12 positions agree with TRBD2. CDR3 length: 17 amino acids. J was trimmed by 4 bases and V by 3 bases; bases with no gene match: 10. Germline V lookup: CDR1 MDHEN, CDR2 SYDVKM.

This chain joins TRBV6-1 and TRBJ2-1, with 9 bases lining up with TRBD1. After removal of 1 base from V and 9 bases from J, the junction contained 10 bases not matched to a gene. The CDR3 covers 16 residues. The germline V gene has CDR1 MNHNS and CDR2 SASEGT. This CDR3 is CASSEGAGQGLIEQFF. For the CDR3, the DNA is TGTGCCAGCAGTGAAGGGGCGGGACAGGGATTGATTGAGCAGTTCTTC.

This clone appeared a few times. The chain joins TRBV28 to TRBJ1-3, with a tentative D call TRBD1 (6 bases). Trimming pared 6 bases from V and 6 bases from J, leaving 18 bases between. Germline CDR1 reads MDHEN; CDR2 reads SYDVKM. The CDR3 runs 15 residues. CDR3 residues: CASRHYTGSENTIYF. The CDR3 DNA reads TGTGCCAGCAGACACTATACAGGGTCGGAAAACACCATATATTTT.

Worth noting for this clone: The sample carries other DNA sequences with the same CDR3. The CDR3 region is CASSPRDREDEKLFF. The CDR3, as DNA: TGTGCCAGCAGCCCCCGGGACAGGGAAGATGAAAAACTGTTTTTT. The chain recombines TRBV7-2 with TRBJ1-4; TRBD1 matches 9 bases. V lost 5 bases, J lost 6 bases, and 7 bases stayed unmatched. Germline V gene data show CDR1 as SGHTA and CDR2 as FQGNSA. The CDR3 runs to 15 residues.

V and J are TRBV7-2 and TRBJ2-7; TRBD1 matches 9 bases. The germline gives CDR1 SGHTA, CDR2 FQGNSA. The V and J ends lost 5 bases and 6 bases, in that order; junction bases with no gene match: 11. CDR3 length: 15 amino acids. Here the CDR3 DNA reads TGTGCCAGCAGCCTCCCGGGACAGGGTTCGGGCGAGCAGTACTTC. The encoded protein is CASSLPGQGSGEQYF.

J is TRBJ1-1 and V is TRBV4-1; a weak D match, TRBD1 (5 bases). CDR1 is MGHRA, CDR2 YSYEKL, per germline. This CDR3 has 14 residues. V was trimmed by 2 bases and J by 1 base, leaving 8 bases between them. CDR3 DNA: TGCGCCAGCAGCCAAACGGGGGGGAACACTGAAGCTTTCTTT. Protein product: CASSQTGGNTEAFF.

The chain employs TRBV11-2 and TRBJ2-1; no definite D call. Germline CDR1 is SGHAT and CDR2 is FQNNGV. This CDR3 has 18 amino acids. V was shortened by 0 bases and J by 4 bases, with 19 bases between the two germline ends. CDR3 protein: CASSLDLNTAGFYNEQFF. CDR3 bases: TGTGCCAGCAGCTTAGATCTTAATACGGCAGGCTTTTACAATGAGCAGTTCTTC. Full variable domain (missing parts from reference TRBV11-2 and TRBJ2-1): EAGVAQSPRYKIIEKRQSVAFWCNPISGHATLYWYQQILGQGPKLLIQFQNNGVVDDSQLPKDRFSAERLKGVDSTLKIQPAKLEDSAVYLCASSLDLNTAGFYNEQFFGPGTRLTVL.

DNA for the CDR3: TGTGCCAGTAGTGGAGGTAGCGGGAGGGTCCAAGAGACCCAGTACTTC. Its protein product is CASSGGSGRVQETQYF. The chain couples TRBV19 to TRBJ2-5, with 11 positions matching TRBD2. Germline V gene data show CDR1 as LNHDA and CDR2 as SQIVND (reference sequence). V was pared by 5 bases and J by 1 base, with 6 bases of the junction left unmatched. CDR3 length equals 16 residues.

The rearrangement uses TRBV29-1 and TRBJ2-2, with TRBD1 as a possible D gene (7 bases). Trimming cost V 4 bases and J 6 bases, with 21 bases left between them. The CDR3 runs 16 residues. CDR1 is SQVTM and CDR2 is ANQGSEA in the germline V gene. CDR3: CSVVEFPDREAGELFF. CDR3 coding DNA: TGCAGCGTTGTCGAGTTCCCCGACAGGGAGGCCGGGGAGCTGTTTTTT.

The chain has TRBV7-2 and TRBJ1-2, with 11 bases matching TRBD1. V shed 1 base, J shed 5 bases, and the junction held 9 bases outside the gene matches. The length of the CDR3 is 17 residues. Germline CDR1 SGHTA, CDR2 FQGNSA. CDR3 sequence (DNA): TGTGCCAGCAGCTTAGTTGGAGGACAGGGGGCGAGGTATGGCTACACCTTC. It is translated as CASSLVGGQGARYGYTF.